This T cell receptor (beta chain) derives from a study of HIV-infected children after antiretroviral therapy interruption. A 3' RACE protocol on RNA, with unique molecular identifiers, produced the TCR library. MiXCR, run by TCRdb on the 3' RACE reads, gives a single entry per CDR3 protein. In the table there are 14,000 to 15,000 distinct CDR3 sequences, around 3.4% of which are singletons. CDR1 MNHNS and CDR2 SASEGT come from the germline V gene. The trim removed 0 bases at V and 6 bases at J, leaving 1 base unmatched. CDR3 size: 15 residues. The treatment here: PENTA 11 planned treatment interruption arm or continuous ART arm. Samples needed at least 5 million viable cryopreserved PBMCs. In this sample, this clonotype turned up many times.

The starting material was CD45RO+ CD8+ T cells from PBMCs, pooled from several time points, obtained from a donor given antiretroviral therapy, either interrupted or continuous. The subset is: memory CD8+ CD45RO+ CD45RA- T cells. The chain couples TRBV6-1 to TRBJ2-1; TRBD2 matches 11 bases. The sequence came from a pool of human donors with HIV. CDR3 region: CASSEASGGANEQFF. DNA of the CDR3: TGTGCCAGCAGTGAAGCTAGCGGGGGGGCCAATGAGCAGTTCTTC.